In its sample, the clone carrying this T cell receptor (beta chain) was seen many times. This entry is derived from a study of patients and donors after allogeneic stem cell transplantation. CDR3 length: 11 residues. V dropped 3 bases and J dropped 7 bases, with 7 bases sitting between them. TCRdb used MiXCR to reprocess the RT-PCR reads, holding one entry per CDR3 protein. The sample has 800,000 to 1,000,000 distinct CDR3 sequences; roughly 18% are singletons. The V and J genes are TRBV12-3 or TRBV12-4 and TRBJ2-7; D unresolved. The receptor was isolated from a human donor who was either an allogeneic HSCT recipient or a stem cell or donor lymphocyte infusion donor (not recorded which). It is not recorded whose cells these are; they may come from a transplant donor. The specimen sequenced was blood, either unsorted or a sorted T cell fraction (not recorded which). The CDR3 DNA reads TGTGCCAGCAGTTTTAGAAGGGAGCAGTACTTC. This gives the protein CASSFRREQYF.